This T cell receptor beta chain appears in the sequencing data of a study of shared clonotypes between healthy human individuals (TCRdb year 2020). Study-wide context: Three men and a couple of women, aged 18 to 49 years, made up the cohort. Per donor, three plates each were used for CD4 naive and CD4 memory, two for CD8 naive, and one for CD8 memory. To estimate repertoire size and how much clonotype sharing occurs between individuals, the study deeply sequenced the blood TCR repertoires of about five healthy adults. To increase sequencing depth and limit assay-specific biases, TCR repertoire library preparation and sequencing were carried out by different laboratories using diverse techniques. Leukapheresis yielded between about 0.85 and 10 billion PBMCs per donor. Overall study results and their limits: Compared with non-shared clonotypes, the clonotypes found in all four sorted-subset donors had higher generation probabilities. When several donors were compared, the shared fraction of clonotypes was about 5% for naive CD4, around 3.5% for naive CD8, 2% to 2.5% for memory CD4, and roughly 0.4% for memory CD8. Naive subsets generally had larger estimated clonotype richness than memory subsets. Even with the large sequencing depth, rarefaction of the sorted-subset datasets indicated that sequencing was incomplete. Sampling was restricted to blood, and TCR repertoires in tissue are likely to differ from TCR repertoires in blood. Because the study included a small number of donors, the genetic and exposure-history diversity represented was limited. Pairwise subsampling indicated that sequencing depth was expected to affect the degree of clonotype sharing among donors.

As regards this clone: Its antigen remains unidentified. Base quality data are lacking; no much larger clone is found one base away. Other DNA variants within this sample encode the same CDR3.

Using the deep immunoSEQ assay, TCR CDR3 regions were amplified from genomic DNA by multiplex PCR. Extracted genomic DNA from each cell subset was distributed evenly across all wells of several immunoSEQ 96-well plates, and each plate was treated as a replicate. For sorted subsets, 200 ng of genomic DNA, equivalent to around 31,000 T cell genomes, went into each replicate PCR. The purified libraries were quantified using a Qubit 3.0 fluorometer, sized with a Bioanalyzer 2100, and then quantified again using the KAPA Library Quantification kit. Each immunoSEQ 96-well plate was sequenced on its own single-read 150-cycle Illumina NextSeq 550 flow cell. Concerning the study's data processing: Because only junctional sequences without quality scores were contained in the immunoSEQ output, filtering matching that applied to full-length reads could not be performed. To assign V/J genes and CDR3, sequences were annotated against IMGT germline references using PyIR, a Python wrapper for IgBLAST v1.9. Any read was removed if the V/J assignment was weak (E-value above 1e-6), the CDR3 was missing, or the read contained stop codons, out-of-frame junctions, or ambiguous translated residues. A V3J clonotype was defined by an identical inferred V gene, J gene, and CDR3 amino acid sequence. To compute the percentage overlap between repertoires, the number of shared unique clonotypes was divided by the size of the smaller repertoire. Repertoire richness was assessed with RTK rarefaction, the Chao1 estimator, and Recon v2.1 estimates of unobserved clonotypes. Generation probabilities were computed with OLGA for all TCRbeta clonotypes obtained by the gDNA method from several donors. TCRdb carries this immuneACCESS record with in-frame sequences only. Its versions omit some clonotypes, under half of them owing to an unresolved V gene in the studies checked, with the rest unexplained. V and J calls and clone size come straight from that table; D and trimming were deduced from the DNA. This sample comprises 2 million to 3 million clones, roughly 93% of them detected only once. Approximately 0.37% of the sample goes to the ten largest clones.

The donors were healthy, HIV-negative adults who had no recently reported acute infections or vaccinations. Only Caucasian adults living in Nashville, Tennessee, USA were represented among the donors. CD4+ T cells were enriched by magnetic negative selection; naive cells were then positively selected on CD45RA, and the negative fraction formed the memory subset. After blood collection by leukapheresis, PBMCs were isolated using Ficoll-Histopaque density gradient centrifugation and then cryopreserved in the vapor phase of liquid nitrogen. Analytical flow cytometry was used to check the purity and quantity of each magnetically sorted T cell population. From each sorted fraction, genomic DNA was isolated and quantified by UV absorbance on a Nanodrop 2000c. CDR1 SGHRS and CDR2 YFSETQ are derived from the germline V gene. V sheds 1 base and J sheds 3 bases, leaving 7 bases between their ends. The CDR3 goes from the cysteine to the phenylalanine over 13 residues. The CDR3 DNA has 39 bases and is translated from base 1.

The rearranged segments are TRBV5-1 and TRBJ1-1; no D gene can be assigned with confidence. The specimen was naive CD4+ T cells from PBMCs. The cell subset or site tag for this specimen amounts to: CD45RA+ positively selected. The TCR sequence derives from a man younger than 35 in good health. Some clones in this sample may be carry-over from other donors' samples. The sequenced DNA is TGCGCCAGCAGCTTGTCGGCGGACACTGAAGCTTTCTTT. Translated, this is CASSLSADTEAFF.